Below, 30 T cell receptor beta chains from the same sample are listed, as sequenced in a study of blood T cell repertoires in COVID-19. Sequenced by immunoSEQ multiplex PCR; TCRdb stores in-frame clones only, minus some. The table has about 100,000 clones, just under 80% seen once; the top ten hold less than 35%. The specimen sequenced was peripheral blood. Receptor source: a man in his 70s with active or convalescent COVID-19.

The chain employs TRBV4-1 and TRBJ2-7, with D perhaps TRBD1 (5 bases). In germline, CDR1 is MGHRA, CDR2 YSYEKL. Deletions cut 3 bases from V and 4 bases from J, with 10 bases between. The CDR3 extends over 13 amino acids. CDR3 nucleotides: TGCGCCAGCAGCCAGGCCGCAGGGTACGAGCAGTACTTC. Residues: CASSQAAGYEQYF.

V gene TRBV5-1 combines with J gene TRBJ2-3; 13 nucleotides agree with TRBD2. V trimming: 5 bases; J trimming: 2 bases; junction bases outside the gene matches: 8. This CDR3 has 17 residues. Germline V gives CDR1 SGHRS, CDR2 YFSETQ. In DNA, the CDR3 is TGCGCCAGCAGTCGGACTAGCGGGGGAAAATTCACAGATACGCAGTATTTT. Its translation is CASSRTSGGKFTDTQYF.

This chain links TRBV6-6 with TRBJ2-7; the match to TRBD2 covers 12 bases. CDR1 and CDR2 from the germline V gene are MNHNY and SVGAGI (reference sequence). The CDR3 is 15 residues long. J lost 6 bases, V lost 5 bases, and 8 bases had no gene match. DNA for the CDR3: TGTGCCAGCAGTGCCCGACTAGCGGGAGAGGGCGAGCAGTACTTC. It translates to CASSARLAGEGEQYF.

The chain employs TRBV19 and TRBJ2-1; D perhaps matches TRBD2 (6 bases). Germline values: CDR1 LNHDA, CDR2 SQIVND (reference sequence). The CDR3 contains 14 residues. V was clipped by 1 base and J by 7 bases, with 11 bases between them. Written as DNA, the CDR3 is TGTGCCAGTAGTATAGTGGCTAGCGAGAATGAGCAGTTCTTC. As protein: CASSIVASENEQFF.

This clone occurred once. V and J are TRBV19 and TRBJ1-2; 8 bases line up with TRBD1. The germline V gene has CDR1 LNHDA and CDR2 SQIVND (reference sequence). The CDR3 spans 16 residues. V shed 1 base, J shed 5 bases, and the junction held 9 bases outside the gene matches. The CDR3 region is CASSIGGTGPIYGYTF. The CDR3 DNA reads TGTGCCAGTAGTATAGGGGGGACAGGACCGATATATGGCTACACCTTC.

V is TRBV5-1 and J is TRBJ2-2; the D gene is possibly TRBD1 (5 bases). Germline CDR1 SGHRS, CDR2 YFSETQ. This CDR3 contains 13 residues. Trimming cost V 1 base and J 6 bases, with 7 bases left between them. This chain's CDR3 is CASSLRGAGELFF. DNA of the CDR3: TGCGCCAGCAGCTTGAGGGGTGCCGGGGAGCTGTTTTTT. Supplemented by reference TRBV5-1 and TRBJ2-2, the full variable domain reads KAGVTQTPRYLIKTRGQQVTLSCSPISGHRSVSWYQQTPGQGLQFLFEYFSETQRNKGNFPGRFSGRQFSNSRSEMNVSTLELGDSALYLCASSLRGAGELFFGEGSRLTVL.

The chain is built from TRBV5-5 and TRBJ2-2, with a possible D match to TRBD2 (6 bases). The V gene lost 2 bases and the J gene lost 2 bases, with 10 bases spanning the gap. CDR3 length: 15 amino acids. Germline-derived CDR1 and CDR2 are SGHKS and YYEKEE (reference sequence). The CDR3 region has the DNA TGTGCCAGCAGCTTTGGCGGGATAAACACCGGGGAGCTGTTTTTT. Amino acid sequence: CASSFGGINTGELFF. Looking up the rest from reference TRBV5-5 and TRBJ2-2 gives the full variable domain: DAGVTQSPTHLIKTRGQQVTLRCSPISGHKSVSWYQQVLGQGPQFIFQYYEKEERGRGNFPDRFSARQFPNYSSELNVNALLLGDSALYLCASSFGGINTGELFFGEGSRLTVL.

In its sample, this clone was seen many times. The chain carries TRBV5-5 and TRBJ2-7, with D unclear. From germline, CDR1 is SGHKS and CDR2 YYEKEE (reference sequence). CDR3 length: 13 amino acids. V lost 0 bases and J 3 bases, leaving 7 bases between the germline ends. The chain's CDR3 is CASSLGLYYEQYF. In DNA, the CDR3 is TGTGCCAGCAGCTTGGGCCTCTACTACGAGCAGTACTTC.

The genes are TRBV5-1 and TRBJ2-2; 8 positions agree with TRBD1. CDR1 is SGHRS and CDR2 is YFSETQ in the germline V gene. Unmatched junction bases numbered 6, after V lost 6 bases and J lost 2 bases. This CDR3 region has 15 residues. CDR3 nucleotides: TGCGCCAGCAATCTGGACAGGGCAAACACCGGGGAGCTGTTTTTT. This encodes CASNLDRANTGELFF.

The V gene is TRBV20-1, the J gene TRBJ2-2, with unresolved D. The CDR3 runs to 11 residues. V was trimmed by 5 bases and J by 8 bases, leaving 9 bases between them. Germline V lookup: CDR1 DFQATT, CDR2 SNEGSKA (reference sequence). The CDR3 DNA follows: TGCAGTGCTGAAACTTCTGGGGAGCTGTTTTTT. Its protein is CSAETSGELFF.

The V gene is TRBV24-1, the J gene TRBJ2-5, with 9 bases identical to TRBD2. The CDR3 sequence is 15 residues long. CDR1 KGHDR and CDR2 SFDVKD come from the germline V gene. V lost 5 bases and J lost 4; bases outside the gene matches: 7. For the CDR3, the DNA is TGTGCCACCAGTGTCCAGGGACTAGCCGGAGAGACCCAGTACTTC. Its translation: CATSVQGLAGETQYF.

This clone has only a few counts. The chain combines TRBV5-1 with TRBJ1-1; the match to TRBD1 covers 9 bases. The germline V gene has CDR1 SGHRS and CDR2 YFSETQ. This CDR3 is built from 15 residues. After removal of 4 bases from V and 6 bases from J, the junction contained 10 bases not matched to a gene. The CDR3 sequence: CASSPGTGIVPEAFF. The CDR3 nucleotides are TGCGCCAGCAGCCCCGGGACAGGGATTGTCCCTGAAGCTTTCTTT.

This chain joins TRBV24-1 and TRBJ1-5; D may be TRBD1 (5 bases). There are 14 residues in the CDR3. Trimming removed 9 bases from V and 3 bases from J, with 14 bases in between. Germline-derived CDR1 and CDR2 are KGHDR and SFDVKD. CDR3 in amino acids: CATGRAGDNQPQHF. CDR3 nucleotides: TGTGCCACCGGGCGAGCGGGGGACAATCAGCCCCAGCATTTT.

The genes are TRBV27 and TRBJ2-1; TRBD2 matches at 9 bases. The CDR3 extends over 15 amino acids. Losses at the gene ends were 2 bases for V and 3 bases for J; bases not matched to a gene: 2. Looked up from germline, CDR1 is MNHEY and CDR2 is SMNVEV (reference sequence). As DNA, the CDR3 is TGTGCCAGCAGTTTACCAGCGGGAGGCTACAATGAGCAGTTCTTC. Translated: CASSLPAGGYNEQFF.

This CDR3 reads CASSQELGQGVNTGELFF. CDR3 bases: TGTGCCAGCAGCCAAGAATTGGGACAGGGGGTGAACACCGGGGAGCTGTTTTTT. The V and J genes are TRBV3-1 (or the pseudogene TRBV3-2) and TRBJ2-2; 11 nucleotides match TRBD1. Germline V gene data show CDR1 as LGHDT and CDR2 as YNNKEL (reference sequence). The CDR3 consists of 18 residues. Trimming at V came to 0 bases and at J to 1 base, leaving 4 bases not matched to a gene.

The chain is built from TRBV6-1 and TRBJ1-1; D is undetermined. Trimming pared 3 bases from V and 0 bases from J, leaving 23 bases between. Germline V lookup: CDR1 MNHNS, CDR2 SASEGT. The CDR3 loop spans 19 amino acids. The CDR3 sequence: CASSDESDRVLIMNTEAFF. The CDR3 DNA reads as TGTGCCAGCAGTGATGAGTCAGATCGGGTCTTAATCATGAACACTGAAGCTTTCTTT.

The CDR3 spells CASSTGTSGYKGETQYF. Here the CDR3 DNA reads TGTGCCAGCAGCACTGGGACTAGCGGCTATAAGGGAGAGACCCAGTACTTC. The rearrangement links TRBV11-2 to TRBJ2-5; 11 bases are shared with TRBD2. V lost 5 bases, J lost 4 bases, and 12 bases stayed unmatched. Germline V CDR1 and CDR2: SGHAT, FQNNGV. This CDR3 has 17 amino acids.

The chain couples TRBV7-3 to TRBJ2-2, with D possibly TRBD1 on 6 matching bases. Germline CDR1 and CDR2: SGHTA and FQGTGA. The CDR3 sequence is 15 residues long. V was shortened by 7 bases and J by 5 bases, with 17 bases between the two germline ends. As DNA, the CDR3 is TGTGCCAGCACCCCTCGAGGGGGAGCGACCGGGGAGCTGTTTTTT. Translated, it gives CASTPRGGATGELFF.

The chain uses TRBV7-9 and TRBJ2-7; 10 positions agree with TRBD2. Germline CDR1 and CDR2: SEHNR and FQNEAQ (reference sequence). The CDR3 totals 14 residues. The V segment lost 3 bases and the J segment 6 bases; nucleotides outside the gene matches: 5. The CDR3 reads CASSFSGRRSEQYF. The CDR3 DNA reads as TGTGCCAGCAGCTTTAGCGGGAGGAGATCCGAGCAGTACTTC.

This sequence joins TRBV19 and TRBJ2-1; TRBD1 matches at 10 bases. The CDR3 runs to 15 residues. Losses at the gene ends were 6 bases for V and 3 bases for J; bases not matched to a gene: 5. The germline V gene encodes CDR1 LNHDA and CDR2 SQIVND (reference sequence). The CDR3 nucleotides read TGTGCCAGTAGACTTGGGACAGGGGACTACAATGAGCAGTTCTTC. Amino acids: CASRLGTGDYNEQFF. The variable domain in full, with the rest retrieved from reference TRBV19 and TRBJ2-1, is DGGITQSPKYLFRKEGQNVTLSCEQNLNHDAMYWYRQDPGQGLRLIYYSQIVNDFQKGDIAEGYSVSREKKESFPLTVTSAQKNPTAFYLCASRLGTGDYNEQFFGPGTRLTVL.

The DNA of the CDR3 is TGCAGTTTCCGACTAGAAGAGACCCAGTACTTC. It specifies CSFRLEETQYF. J is TRBJ2-5 and V is TRBV20-1, with D perhaps TRBD2 (6 bases). Looked up from germline, CDR1 is DFQATT and CDR2 is SNEGSKA (reference sequence). This CDR3 spans 11 amino acids. Trimming removed 8 bases from V and 3 bases from J, with 10 bases in between.

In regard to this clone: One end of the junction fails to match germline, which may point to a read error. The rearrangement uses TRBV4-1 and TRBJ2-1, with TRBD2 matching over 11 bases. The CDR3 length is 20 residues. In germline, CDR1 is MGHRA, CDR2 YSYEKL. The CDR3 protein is CASSRLLAGGRTPSDNEQFF. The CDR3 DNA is TGCGCCAGCAGCCGCCTCCTAGCGGGGGGTCGGACCCCCTCCGACAATGAGCAGTTCTTC.

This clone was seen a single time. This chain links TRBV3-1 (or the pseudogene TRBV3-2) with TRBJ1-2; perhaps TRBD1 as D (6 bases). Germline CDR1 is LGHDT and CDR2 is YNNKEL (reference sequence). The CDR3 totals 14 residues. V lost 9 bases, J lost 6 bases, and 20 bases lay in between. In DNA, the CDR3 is TGTGCCAGTAGCGAGGTGGGGGCGGCGGATGGCTACACCTTC. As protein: CASSEVGAADGYTF.

CDR3 region: CASTVGNQPQHF. The CDR3, as DNA: TGTGCCAGTACAGTGGGCAATCAGCCCCAGCATTTT. The chain has TRBV19 and TRBJ1-5; D unresolved. Germline CDR1 LNHDA, CDR2 SQIVND (reference sequence). V was pared by 7 bases and J by 2 bases, with 6 bases between. This CDR3 has 12 residues.

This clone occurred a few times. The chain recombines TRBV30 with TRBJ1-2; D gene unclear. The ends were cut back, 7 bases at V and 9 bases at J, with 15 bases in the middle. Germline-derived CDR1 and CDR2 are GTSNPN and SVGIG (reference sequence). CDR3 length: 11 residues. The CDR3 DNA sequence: TGTGCCTCCCCACCCCCAGTCAGCTACACCTTC. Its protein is CASPPPVSYTF.

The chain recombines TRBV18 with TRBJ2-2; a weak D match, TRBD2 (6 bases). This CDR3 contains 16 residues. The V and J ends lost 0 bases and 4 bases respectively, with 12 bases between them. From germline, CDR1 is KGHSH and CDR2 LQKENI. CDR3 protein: CASSPPGLEGTGELFF. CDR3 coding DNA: TGTGCCAGCTCACCACCGGGACTGGAGGGCACCGGGGAGCTGTTTTTT.

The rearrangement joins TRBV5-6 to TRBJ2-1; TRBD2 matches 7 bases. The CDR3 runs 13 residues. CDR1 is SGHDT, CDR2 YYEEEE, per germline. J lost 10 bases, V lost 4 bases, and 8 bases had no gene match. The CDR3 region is CASSAGASDEQFF. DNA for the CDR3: TGTGCCAGCAGCGCGGGAGCGAGCGACGAGCAGTTCTTC.

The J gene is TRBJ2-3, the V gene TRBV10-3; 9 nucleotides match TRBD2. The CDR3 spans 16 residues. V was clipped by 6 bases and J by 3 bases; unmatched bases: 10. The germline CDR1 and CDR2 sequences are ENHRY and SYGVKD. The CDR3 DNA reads TGTGCCATCAGGGAAAGTAGCGGGAGTGGGACAGATACGCAGTATTTT. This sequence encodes CAIRESSGSGTDTQYF.

For the CDR3, the DNA is TGTGCCAGCAGGGCAGGGGGTTACGACGAGCAGTACTTC. Its translation is CASRAGGYDEQYF. The chain couples TRBV12-3 or TRBV12-4 to TRBJ2-7, with 7 positions matching TRBD1. The CDR3 spans 13 residues. The V segment lost 6 bases and the J segment 5 bases; nucleotides outside the gene matches: 7.

The CDR3 is CASSLGRGTRNEQFF. CDR3 sequence (DNA): TGTGCCAGCAGCTTAGGTCGAGGGACTCGCAATGAGCAGTTCTTC. The V gene is TRBV7-9, the J gene TRBJ2-1, with D tentatively TRBD2 (6 bases). CDR3 length equals 15 residues. Germline V gives CDR1 SEHNR, CDR2 FQNEAQ (reference sequence). V was trimmed by 1 base and J by 6 bases, leaving 13 bases between them.